This TCR beta chain comes out of a study of T cell responses to AZD1222 COVID-19 vaccine. At the level of the study: Analyses pooled second doses at about 4 or about 12 weeks. Points from the study as a whole: Receipt of two AZD1222 doses was followed by a rise in Spike-specific TCR breadth and depth.

The germline V gene encodes CDR1 SNHLY and CDR2 FYNNEI. The trim removed 4 bases at V and 5 bases at J, leaving 0 bases unmatched. The CDR3 is 13 residues long. Sequenced by immunoSEQ multiplex PCR; TCRdb stores in-frame clones only, minus some. The table includes about 140,000 clones, less than 95% detected once. On this clone: The antigen is unknown.

The sequencing here drew on peripheral blood, taken on day 0 of AZD1222 vaccination. J is TRBJ1-5 and V is TRBV2, with 9 bases matching TRBD1. The receptor was derived from an adult in good health. CDR3 amino acids: CASSGTGDQPQHF. CDR3 bases: TGTGCCAGCAGTGGGACAGGGGATCAGCCCCAGCATTTT.